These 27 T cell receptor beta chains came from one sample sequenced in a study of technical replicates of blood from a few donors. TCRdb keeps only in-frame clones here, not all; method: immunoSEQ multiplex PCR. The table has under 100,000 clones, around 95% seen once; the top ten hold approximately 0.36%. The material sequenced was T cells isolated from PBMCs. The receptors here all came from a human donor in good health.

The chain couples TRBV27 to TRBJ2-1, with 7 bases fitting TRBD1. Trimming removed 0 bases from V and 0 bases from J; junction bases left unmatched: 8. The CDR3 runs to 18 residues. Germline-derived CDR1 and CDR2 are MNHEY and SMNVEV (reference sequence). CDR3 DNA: TGTGCCAGCAGTTTATCGAGGACAGGATGGGGCTCCTACAATGAGCAGTTCTTC. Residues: CASSLSRTGWGSYNEQFF.

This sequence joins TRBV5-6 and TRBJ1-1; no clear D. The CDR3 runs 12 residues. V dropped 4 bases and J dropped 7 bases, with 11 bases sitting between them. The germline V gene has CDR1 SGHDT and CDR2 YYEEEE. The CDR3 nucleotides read TGTGCCAGCAGCCTAAACAGTTTTGAAGCTTTCTTT. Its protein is CASSLNSFEAFF.

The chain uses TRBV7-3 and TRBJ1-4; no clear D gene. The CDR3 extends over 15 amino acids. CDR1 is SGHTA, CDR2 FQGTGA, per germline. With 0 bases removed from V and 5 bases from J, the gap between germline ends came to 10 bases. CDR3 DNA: TGTGCCAGCAGCTTAACGGGAGCCACGAATGAAAAACTGTTTTTT. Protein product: CASSLTGATNEKLFF. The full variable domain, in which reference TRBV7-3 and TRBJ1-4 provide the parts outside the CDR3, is GAGVSQTPSNKVTEKGKYVELRCDPISGHTALYWYRQSLGQGPEFLIYFQGTGAADDSGLPNDRFFAVRPEGSVSTLKIQRTERGDSAVYLCASSLTGATNEKLFFGSGTQLSVL.

For the CDR3, the DNA is TGTGCCAGCAGCAGTGGATCCCTAGCGGCCTACAATGAGCAGTTCTTC. It codes for CASSSGSLAAYNEQFF. This rearrangement joins TRBV7-9 to TRBJ2-1; TRBD2 aligns across 7 bases. The length of the CDR3 is 16 residues. The germline gives CDR1 SEHNR, CDR2 FQNEAQ (reference sequence). After removal of 5 bases from V and 2 bases from J, the junction contained 9 bases not matched to a gene. Drawing the rest from reference TRBV7-9 and TRBJ2-1, the complete variable domain is DTGVSQNPRHKITKRGQNVTFRCDPISEHNRLYWYRQTLGQGPEFLTYFQNEAQLEKSRLLSDRFSAERPKGSFSTLEIQRTEQGDSAMYLCASSSGSLAAYNEQFFGPGTRLTVL.

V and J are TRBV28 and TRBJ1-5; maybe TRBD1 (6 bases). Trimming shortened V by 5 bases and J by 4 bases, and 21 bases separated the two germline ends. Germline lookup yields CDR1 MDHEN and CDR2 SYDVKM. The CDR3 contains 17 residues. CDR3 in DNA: TGTGCCAGCAGTCCTTTCGATAGACAGGCCTTTAATCAGCCCCAGCATTTT. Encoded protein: CASSPFDRQAFNQPQHF.

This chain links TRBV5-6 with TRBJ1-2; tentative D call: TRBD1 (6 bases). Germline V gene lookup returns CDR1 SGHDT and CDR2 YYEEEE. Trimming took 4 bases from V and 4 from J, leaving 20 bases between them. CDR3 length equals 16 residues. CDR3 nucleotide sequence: TGTGCCAGCAGCCTTAGGGGGACCGGACGGTTCTATGGCTACACCTTC. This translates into CASSLRGTGRFYGYTF.

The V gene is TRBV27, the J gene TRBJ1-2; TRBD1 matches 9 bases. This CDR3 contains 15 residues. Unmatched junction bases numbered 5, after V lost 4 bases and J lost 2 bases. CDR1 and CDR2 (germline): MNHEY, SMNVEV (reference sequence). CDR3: CASSSRDRANYGYTF. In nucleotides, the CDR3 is TGTGCCAGCAGTTCGAGGGACAGGGCGAACTATGGCTACACCTTC.

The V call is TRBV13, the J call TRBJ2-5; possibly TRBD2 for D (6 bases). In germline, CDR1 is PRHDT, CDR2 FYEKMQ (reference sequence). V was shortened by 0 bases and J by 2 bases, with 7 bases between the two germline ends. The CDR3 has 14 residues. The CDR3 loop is CASSLGRGQETQYF. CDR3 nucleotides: TGTGCCAGCAGCTTAGGGCGGGGACAAGAGACCCAGTACTTC.

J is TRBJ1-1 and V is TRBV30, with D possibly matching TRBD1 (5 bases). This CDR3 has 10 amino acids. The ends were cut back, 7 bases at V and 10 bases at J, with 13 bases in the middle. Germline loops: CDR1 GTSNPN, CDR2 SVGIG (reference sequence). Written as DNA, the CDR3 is TGTGCCTCCAAGGGGCATGGAGCTTTCTTT. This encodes CASKGHGAFF.

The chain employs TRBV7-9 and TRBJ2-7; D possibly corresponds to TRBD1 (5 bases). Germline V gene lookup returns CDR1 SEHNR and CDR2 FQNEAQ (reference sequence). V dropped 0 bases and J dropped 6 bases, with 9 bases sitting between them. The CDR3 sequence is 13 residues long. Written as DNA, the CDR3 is TGTGCCAGCAGCTTAGCTCTCACAGGCGAGCAGTACTTC. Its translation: CASSLALTGEQYF.

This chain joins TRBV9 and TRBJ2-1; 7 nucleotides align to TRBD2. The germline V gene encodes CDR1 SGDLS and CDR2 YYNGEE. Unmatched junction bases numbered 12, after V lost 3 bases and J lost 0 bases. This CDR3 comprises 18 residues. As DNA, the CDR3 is TGTGCCAGCAGCGACTCCCCCTTCGGGAGGCTCTCCTACAATGAGCAGTTCTTC. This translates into CASSDSPFGRLSYNEQFF.

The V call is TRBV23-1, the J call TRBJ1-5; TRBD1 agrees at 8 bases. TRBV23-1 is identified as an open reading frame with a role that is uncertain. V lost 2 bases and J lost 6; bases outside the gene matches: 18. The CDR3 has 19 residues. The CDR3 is CASSQKLGSGGQDSQPQHF. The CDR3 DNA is TGCGCCAGCAGTCAAAAGCTCGGTTCGGGGGGACAGGACTCTCAGCCCCAGCATTTT.

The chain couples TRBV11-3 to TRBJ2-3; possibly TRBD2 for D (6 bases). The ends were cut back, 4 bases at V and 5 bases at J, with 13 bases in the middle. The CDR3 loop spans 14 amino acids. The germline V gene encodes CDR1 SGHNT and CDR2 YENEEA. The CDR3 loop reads CASSSGLALDTQYF. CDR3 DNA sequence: TGTGCCAGCAGCTCGGGACTGGCTTTAGATACGCAGTATTTT.

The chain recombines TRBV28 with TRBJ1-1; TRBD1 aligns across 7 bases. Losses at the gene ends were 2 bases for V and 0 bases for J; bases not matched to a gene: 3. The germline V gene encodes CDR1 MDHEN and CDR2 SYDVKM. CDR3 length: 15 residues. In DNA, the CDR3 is TGTGCCAGCAGTTTACCCAGGGGGATGAACACTGAAGCTTTCTTT. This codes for CASSLPRGMNTEAFF.

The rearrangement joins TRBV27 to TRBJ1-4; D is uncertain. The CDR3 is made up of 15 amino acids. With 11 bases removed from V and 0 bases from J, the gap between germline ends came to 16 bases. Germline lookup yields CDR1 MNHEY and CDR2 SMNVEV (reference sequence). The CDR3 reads CARRLRTATNEKLFF. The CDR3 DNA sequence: TGTGCCCGACGGCTCAGAACAGCAACTAATGAAAAACTGTTTTTT. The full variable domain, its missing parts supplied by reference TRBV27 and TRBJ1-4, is EAQVTQNPRYLITVTGKKLTVTCSQNMNHEYMSWYRQDPGLGLRQIYYSMNVEVTDKGDVPEGYKVSRKEKRNFPLILESPSPNQTSLYFCARRLRTATNEKLFFGSGTQLSVL.

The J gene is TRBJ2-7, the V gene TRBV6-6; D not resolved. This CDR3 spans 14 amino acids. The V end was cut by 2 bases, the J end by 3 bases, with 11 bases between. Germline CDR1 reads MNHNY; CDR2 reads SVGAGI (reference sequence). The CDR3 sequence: CASSYQATGYEQYF. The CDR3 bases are TGTGCCAGCAGTTACCAGGCTACTGGCTACGAGCAGTACTTC.

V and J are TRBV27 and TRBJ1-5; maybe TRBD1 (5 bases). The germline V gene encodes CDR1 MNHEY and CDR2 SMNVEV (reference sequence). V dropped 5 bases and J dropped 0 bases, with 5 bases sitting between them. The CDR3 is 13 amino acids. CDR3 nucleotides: TGTGCCAGCAGTGACAGTAGCAATCAGCCCCAGCATTTT. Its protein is CASSDSSNQPQHF.

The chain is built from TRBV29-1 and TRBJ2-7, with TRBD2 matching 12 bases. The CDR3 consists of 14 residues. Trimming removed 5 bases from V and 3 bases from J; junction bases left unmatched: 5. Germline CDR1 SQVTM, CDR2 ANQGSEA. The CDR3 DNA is TGCAGCGTTCAGGGACTAGCGGGTTTCTACGAGCAGTACTTC. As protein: CSVQGLAGFYEQYF.

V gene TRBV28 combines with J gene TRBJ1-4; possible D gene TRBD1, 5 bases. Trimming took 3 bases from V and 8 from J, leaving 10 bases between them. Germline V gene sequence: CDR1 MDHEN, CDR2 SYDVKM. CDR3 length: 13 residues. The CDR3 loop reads CASSFAGGEKLFF. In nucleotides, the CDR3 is TGTGCCAGCAGTTTCGCCGGGGGGGAAAAACTGTTTTTT. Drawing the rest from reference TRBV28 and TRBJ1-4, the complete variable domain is DVKVTQSSRYLVKRTGEKVFLECVQDMDHENMFWYRQDPGLGLRLIYFSYDVKMKEKGDIPEGYSVSREKKERFSLILESASTNQTSMYLCASSFAGGEKLFFGSGTQLSVL.

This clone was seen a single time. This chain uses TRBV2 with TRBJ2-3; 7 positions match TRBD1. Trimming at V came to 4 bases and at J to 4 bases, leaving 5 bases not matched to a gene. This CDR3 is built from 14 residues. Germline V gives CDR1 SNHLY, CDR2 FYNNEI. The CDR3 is CASSADRDPDTQYF. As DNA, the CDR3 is TGTGCCAGCAGTGCCGACAGGGACCCAGATACGCAGTATTTT.

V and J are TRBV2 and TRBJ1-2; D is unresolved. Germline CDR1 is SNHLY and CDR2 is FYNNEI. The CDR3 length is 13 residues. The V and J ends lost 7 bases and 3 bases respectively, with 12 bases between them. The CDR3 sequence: CASMGSSHYGYTF. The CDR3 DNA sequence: TGTGCCAGCATGGGCAGCTCCCACTATGGCTACACCTTC.

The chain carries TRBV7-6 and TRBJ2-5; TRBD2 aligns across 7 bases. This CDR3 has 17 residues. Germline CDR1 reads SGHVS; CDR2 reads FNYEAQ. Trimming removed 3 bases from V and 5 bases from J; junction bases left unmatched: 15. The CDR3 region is CASSFGVGLAEGETQYF. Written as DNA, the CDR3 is TGTGCCAGCAGCTTTGGGGTCGGCCTAGCGGAGGGGGAGACCCAGTACTTC.

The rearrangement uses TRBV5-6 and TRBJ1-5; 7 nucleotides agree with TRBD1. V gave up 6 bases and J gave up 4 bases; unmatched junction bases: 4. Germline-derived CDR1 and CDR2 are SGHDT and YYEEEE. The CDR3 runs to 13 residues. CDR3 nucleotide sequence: TGTGCCAGCACCAGGGGGTGGAATCAGCCCCAGCATTTT. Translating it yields CASTRGWNQPQHF.

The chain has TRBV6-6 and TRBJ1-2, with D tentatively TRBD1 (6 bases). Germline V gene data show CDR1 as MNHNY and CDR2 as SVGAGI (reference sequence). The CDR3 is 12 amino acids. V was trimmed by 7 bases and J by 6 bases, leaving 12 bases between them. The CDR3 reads CASKRTAHGYTF. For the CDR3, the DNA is TGTGCCAGCAAACGGACAGCCCATGGCTACACCTTC.

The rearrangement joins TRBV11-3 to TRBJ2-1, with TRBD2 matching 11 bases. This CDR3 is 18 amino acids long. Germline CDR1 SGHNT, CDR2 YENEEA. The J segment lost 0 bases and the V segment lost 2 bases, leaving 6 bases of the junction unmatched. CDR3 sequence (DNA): TGTGCCAGCAGCTTAATCATAGCGGGAGGGGGCTCCTACAATGAGCAGTTCTTC. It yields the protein CASSLIIAGGGSYNEQFF.

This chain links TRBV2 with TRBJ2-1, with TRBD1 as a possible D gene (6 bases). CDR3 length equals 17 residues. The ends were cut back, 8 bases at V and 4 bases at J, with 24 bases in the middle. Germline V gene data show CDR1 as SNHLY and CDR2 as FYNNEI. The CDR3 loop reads CASLPPGRQANYNEQFF. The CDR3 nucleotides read TGTGCCAGCCTCCCCCCCGGGCGACAGGCAAATTACAATGAGCAGTTCTTC.

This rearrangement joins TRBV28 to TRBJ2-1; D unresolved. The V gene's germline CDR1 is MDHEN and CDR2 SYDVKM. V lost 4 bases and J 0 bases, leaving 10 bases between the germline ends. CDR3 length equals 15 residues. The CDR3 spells CASSSPSGSYNEQFF. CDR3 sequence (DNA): TGTGCCAGCAGTTCTCCCAGTGGCTCCTACAATGAGCAGTTCTTC.